The T cell receptor (beta chain) described here comes from a study of cytomegalovirus exposure and HLA in healthy donors. The CDR3 has 15 residues. The ends were cut back, 9 bases at V and 0 bases at J, with 15 bases in the middle. Germline CDR1 LNHDA, CDR2 SQIVND (reference sequence). Amplification used 60 Vbeta primers and 13 Jbeta primers. Assay used: immunoSEQ multiplex PCR; TCRdb lists only in-frame clones, some missing. The table shows more than 95,000 clones, with under 85% occurring only once. Source material: PBMCs. This chain links TRBV19 with TRBJ2-1; D not certain. The clonotype originates from a female donor in good health and CMV-seropositive. For the CDR3, the DNA is TGTGCCAGCCACCTGAACGCCTACTCCTACAATGAGCAGTTCTTC. Its protein product is CASHLNAYSYNEQFF.